This T cell receptor (beta chain) is from a study of spatial heterogeneity in lung cancer. Using its own MiXCR run on the 5' RACE reads, TCRdb lists one record per CDR3 protein. This table holds about 25,000 distinct CDR3 sequences, about 7.2% found once. This clonotype was found many times. The sample's time point: sample taken at primary tumor resection. CDR3 size: 16 residues. Germline V gene lookup returns CDR1 DFQATT and CDR2 SNEGSKA (reference sequence). Germline trimming cut 0 bases from V and 5 bases from J; bases unmatched to any gene: 10. The sequencing here drew on PBMCs, taken at surgery. This TCR was sampled from a male donor with early-stage non-small cell lung cancer. The chain carries TRBV20-1 and TRBJ2-1, with TRBD2 matching 7 bases. The CDR3 coding sequence is TGCAGTGCTAGAGATGCGGGGGAGGGCTATAACAATGAGCAGTTCTTC. Residues: CSARDAGEGYNNEQFF.